This TCR beta chain was profiled in a study of blood T cell repertoires in COVID-19. The germline gives CDR1 SGHRS, CDR2 YFSETQ. Deletions cut 0 bases from V and 2 bases from J, with 13 bases between. CDR3 length: 16 residues. In the authors' workflow: For nucleated cells, counts were estimated from reference gene primer amplification. Profiled with immunoSEQ multiplex PCR; TCRdb holds only in-frame clones, not every one. The V and J calls and clone size are taken from that table; D and trimming were inferred from the DNA. The repertoire includes tens of thousands of clones, around 89% of them detected once, and roughly a sixth sits in the top ten.

The clonotype comes from a man in his 70s with active COVID-19. The chain is built from TRBV5-1 and TRBJ2-3, with TRBD2 as a possible D gene (7 bases). Sequenced material: peripheral blood. CDR3 DNA sequence: TGCGCCAGCAGCTTGGCCGGGGGGCCGACCACAGATACGCAGTATTTT. Its translation: CASSLAGGPTTDTQYF. Based on the CDR3 plus reference TRBV5-1 and TRBJ2-3, the full variable domain is KAGVTQTPRYLIKTRGQQVTLSCSPISGHRSVSWYQQTPGQGLQFLFEYFSETQRNKGNFPGRFSGRQFSNSRSEMNVSTLELGDSALYLCASSLAGGPTTDTQYFGPGTRLTVL.